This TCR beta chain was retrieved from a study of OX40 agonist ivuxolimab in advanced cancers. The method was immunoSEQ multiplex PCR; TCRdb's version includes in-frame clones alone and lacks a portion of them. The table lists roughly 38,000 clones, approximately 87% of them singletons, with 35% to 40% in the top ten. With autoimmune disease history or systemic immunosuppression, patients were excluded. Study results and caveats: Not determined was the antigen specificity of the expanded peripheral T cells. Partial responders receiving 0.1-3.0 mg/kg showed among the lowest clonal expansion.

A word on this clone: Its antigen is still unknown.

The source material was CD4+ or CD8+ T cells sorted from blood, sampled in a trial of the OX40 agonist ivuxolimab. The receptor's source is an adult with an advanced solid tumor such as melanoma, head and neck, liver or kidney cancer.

The CDR3 DNA reads TGTGCCAGCAGCGTAGAAACCGGTGGAAACACCATATATTTT. Its protein product is CASSVETGGNTIYF. This chain joins TRBV9 and TRBJ1-3; D is undetermined. Germline V gene data show CDR1 as SGDLS and CDR2 as YYNGEE. V was clipped by 0 bases and J by 3 bases, with 7 bases between them. The CDR3 is made up of 14 amino acids.